Here is one T cell receptor beta chain with its context. The target antigen is unknown. The CDR3 has 15 amino acids. V shed 0 bases and J 3 bases; nucleotides not matched to a gene: 4. CDR1 is SGDLS and CDR2 is YYNGEE in the germline V gene. Profiling relied on immunoSEQ multiplex PCR, and the TCRdb table lists in-frame clones only, not all of them. Found here are 200,000 or so clones, almost 95% of them singletons; the top ten hold 7.5% to 10%. This entry comes from a study of T cell responses to AZD1222 COVID-19 vaccine. The wider study: Second doses at about 4 or about 12 weeks were pooled. General observations from the study: Researchers report vaccine-associated CD4 TCRs spanning spike, with dominance at 160-218 and 743-854. Seropositive AZD1222 recipients at baseline numbered only five or six. A rise in Spike-specific TCR breadth and depth followed two AZD1222 doses.

The chain is built from TRBV9 and TRBJ2-7; 9 nucleotides line up with TRBD1. Material: peripheral blood, obtained on day 0 of AZD1222 vaccination. This TCR came from an adult in good health. CDR3: CASSVAWTGDYEQYF. The CDR3 DNA reads as TGTGCCAGCAGCGTAGCTTGGACAGGGGACTACGAGCAGTACTTC.